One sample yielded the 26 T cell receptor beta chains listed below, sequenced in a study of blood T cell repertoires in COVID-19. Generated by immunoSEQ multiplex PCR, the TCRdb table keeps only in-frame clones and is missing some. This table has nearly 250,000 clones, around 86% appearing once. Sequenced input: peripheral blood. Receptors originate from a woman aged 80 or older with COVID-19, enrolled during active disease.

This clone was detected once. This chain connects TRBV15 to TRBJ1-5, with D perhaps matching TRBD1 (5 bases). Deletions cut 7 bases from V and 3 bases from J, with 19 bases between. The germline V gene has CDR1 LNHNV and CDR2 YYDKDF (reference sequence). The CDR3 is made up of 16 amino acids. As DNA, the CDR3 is TGTGCCACCAAGCCAGGGAGCCCGGGGGACAATCAGCCCCAGCATTTT. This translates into CATKPGSPGDNQPQHF.

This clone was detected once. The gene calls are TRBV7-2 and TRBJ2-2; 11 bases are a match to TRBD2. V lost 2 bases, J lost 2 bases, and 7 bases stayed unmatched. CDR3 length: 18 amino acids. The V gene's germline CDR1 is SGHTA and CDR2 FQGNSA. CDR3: CASSLKASGGTNTGELFF. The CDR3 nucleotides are TGTGCCAGCAGCTTAAAAGCTAGCGGGGGGACTAACACCGGGGAGCTGTTTTTT.

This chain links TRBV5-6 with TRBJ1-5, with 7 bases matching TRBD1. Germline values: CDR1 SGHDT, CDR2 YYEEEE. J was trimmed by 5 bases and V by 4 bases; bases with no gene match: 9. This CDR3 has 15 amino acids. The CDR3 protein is CASSIGQVWDQPQHF. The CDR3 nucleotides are TGTGCCAGCAGCATAGGACAGGTGTGGGATCAGCCCCAGCATTTT.

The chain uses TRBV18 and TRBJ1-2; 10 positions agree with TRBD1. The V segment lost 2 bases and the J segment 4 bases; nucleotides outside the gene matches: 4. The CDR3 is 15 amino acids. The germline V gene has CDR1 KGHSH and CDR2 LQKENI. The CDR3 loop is CASSPGGQGIYGYTF. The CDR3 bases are TGTGCCAGCTCACCAGGGGGACAGGGGATCTATGGCTACACCTTC.

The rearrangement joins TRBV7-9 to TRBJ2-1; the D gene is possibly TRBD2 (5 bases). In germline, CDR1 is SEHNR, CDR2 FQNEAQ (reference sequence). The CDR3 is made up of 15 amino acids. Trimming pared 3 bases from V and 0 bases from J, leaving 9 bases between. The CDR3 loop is CASSFVGSSYNEQFF. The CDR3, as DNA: TGTGCCAGCAGCTTTGTTGGGAGCTCCTACAATGAGCAGTTCTTC.

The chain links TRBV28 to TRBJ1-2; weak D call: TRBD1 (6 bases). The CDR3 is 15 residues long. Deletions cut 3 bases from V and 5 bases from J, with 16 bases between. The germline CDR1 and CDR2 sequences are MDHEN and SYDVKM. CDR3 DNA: TGTGCCAGCAGTTTCCAGCGGGGACAAACTTATGGCTACACCTTC. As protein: CASSFQRGQTYGYTF.

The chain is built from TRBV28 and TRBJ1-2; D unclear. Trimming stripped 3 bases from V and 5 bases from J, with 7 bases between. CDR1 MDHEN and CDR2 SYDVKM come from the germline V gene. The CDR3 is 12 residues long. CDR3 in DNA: TGTGCCAGCAGTTTGTCACTTTATGGCTACACCTTC. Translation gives CASSLSLYGYTF.

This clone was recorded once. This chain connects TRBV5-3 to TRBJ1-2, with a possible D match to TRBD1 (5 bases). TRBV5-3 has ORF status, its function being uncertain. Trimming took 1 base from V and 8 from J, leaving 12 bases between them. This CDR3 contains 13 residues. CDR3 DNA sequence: TGTGCCAGAAGCTTGCATTGGGGCGGCGGCTACACCTTC. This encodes CARSLHWGGGYTF.

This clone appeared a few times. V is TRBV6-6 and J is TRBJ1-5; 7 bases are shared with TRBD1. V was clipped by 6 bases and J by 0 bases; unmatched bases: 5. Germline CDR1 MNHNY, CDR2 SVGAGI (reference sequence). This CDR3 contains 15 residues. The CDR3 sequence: CASREHRGSNQPQHF. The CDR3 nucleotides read TGTGCCAGCAGGGAACACAGGGGTAGCAATCAGCCCCAGCATTTT.

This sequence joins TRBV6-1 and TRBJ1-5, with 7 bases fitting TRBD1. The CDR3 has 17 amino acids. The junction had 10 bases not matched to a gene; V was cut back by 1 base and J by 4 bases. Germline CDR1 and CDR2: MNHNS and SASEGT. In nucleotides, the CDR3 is TGTGCCAGCAGTGAAGAAGGCAGGGGGTTCGGAAATCAGCCCCAGCATTTT. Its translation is CASSEEGRGFGNQPQHF.

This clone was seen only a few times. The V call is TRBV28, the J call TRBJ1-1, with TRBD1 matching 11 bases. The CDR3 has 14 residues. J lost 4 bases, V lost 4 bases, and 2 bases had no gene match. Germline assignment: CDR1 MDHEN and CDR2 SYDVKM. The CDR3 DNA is TGTGCCAGCAGTTCGGGACAGGGGGGCACTGAAGCTTTCTTT. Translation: CASSSGQGGTEAFF.

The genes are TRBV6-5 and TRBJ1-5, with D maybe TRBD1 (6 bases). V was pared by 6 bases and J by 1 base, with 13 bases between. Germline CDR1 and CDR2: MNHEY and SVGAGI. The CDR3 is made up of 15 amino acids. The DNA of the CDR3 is TGTGCCAGCAGCCAGGACAGCGGAAGCAATCAGCCCCAGCATTTT. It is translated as CASSQDSGSNQPQHF.

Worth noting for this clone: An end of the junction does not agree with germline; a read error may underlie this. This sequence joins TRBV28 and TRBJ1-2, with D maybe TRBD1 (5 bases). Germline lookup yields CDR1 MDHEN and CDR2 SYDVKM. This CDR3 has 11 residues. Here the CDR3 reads CASSTPGVNAF. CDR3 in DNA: TGTGCCAGCAGTACCCCGGGGGTAAACGCCTTC.

CDR3 nucleotide sequence: TGTGCCAGCAGCCGCGGACAACCCGGGGAAAAACTGTTTTTT. This encodes CASSRGQPGEKLFF. J is TRBJ1-4 and V is TRBV7-9; perhaps TRBD1 as D (5 bases). The CDR3 length is 14 residues. Deletions cut 5 bases from V and 8 bases from J, with 15 bases between. Germline V gene sequence: CDR1 SEHNR, CDR2 FQNEAQ (reference sequence). The full variable domain, its missing parts supplied by reference TRBV7-9 and TRBJ1-4, is DTGVSQNPRHKITKRGQNVTFRCDPISEHNRLYWYRQTLGQGPEFLTYFQNEAQLEKSRLLSDRFSAERPKGSFSTLEIQRTEQGDSAMYLCASSRGQPGEKLFFGSGTQLSVL.

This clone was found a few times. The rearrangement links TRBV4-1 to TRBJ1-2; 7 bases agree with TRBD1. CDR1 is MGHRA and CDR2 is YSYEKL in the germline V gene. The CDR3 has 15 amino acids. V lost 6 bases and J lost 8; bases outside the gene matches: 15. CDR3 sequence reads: CASSFSKEAGGGYTF. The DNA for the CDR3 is TGCGCCAGCAGTTTTTCCAAGGAGGCAGGGGGAGGCTACACCTTC.

The CDR3, as DNA: TGTGCCCCCTACCCCGGGGGGGGGTATGGCTACACCTTC. Protein: CAPYPGGGYGYTF. This rearrangement joins TRBV27 to TRBJ1-2; a possible D gene is TRBD1 (5 bases). The V gene's germline CDR1 is MNHEY and CDR2 SMNVEV (reference sequence). V shed 11 bases and J shed 5 bases, with 18 bases lying between them. The CDR3 runs to 13 residues.

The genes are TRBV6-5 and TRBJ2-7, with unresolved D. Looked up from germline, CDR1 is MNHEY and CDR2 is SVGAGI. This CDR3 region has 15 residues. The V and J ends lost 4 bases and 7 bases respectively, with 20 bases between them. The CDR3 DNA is TGTGCCAGCAGTTCCCAAGGCGAGATGGTCAGGGAGCAGTACTTC. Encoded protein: CASSSQGEMVREQYF.

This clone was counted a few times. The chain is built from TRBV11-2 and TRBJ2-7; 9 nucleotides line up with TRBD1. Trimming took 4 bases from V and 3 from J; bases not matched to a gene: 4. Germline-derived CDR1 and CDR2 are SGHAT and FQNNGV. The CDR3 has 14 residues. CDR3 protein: CASSSGQGLYEQYV. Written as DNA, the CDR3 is TGTGCCAGCAGCTCGGGACAGGGCCTCTACGAGCAGTACGTC.

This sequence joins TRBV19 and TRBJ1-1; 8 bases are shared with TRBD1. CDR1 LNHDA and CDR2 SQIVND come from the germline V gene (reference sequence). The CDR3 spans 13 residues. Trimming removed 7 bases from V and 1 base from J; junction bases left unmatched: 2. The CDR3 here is CASTRGRNTEAFF. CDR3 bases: TGTGCCAGTACCAGGGGGCGGAACACTGAAGCTTTCTTT.

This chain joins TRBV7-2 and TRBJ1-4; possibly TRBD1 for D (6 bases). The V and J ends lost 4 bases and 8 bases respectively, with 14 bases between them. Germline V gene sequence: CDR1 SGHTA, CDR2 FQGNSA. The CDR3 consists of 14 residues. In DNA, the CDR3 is TGTGCCAGCAGCTCTACAGGGTGGGGGGAAAAACTGTTTTTT. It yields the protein CASSSTGWGEKLFF. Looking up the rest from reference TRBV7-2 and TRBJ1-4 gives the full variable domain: GAGVSQSPSNKVTEKGKDVELRCDPISGHTALYWYRQSLGQGLEFLIYFQGNSAPDKSGLPSDRFSAERTGGSVSTLTIQRTQQEDSAVYLCASSSTGWGEKLFFGSGTQLSVL.

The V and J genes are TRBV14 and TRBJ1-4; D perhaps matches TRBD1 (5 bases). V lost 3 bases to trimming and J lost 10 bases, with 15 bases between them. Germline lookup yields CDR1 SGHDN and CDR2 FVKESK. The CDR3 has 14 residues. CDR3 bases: TGTGCCAGCAGCCACAGCGGGGGGGTTGGAAAACTGTTTTTT. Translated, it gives CASSHSGGVGKLFF.

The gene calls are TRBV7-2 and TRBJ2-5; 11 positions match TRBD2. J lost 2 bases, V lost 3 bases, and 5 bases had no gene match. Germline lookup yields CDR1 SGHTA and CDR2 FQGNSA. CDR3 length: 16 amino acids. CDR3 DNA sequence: TGTGCCAGCAGCTTGGCGTCTAGCGGGGGGCAAGAGACCCAGTACTTC. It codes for CASSLASSGGQETQYF.

The CDR3 nucleotides read TGTGCCAGCAGCTCGCGGGCGATCTCTGGGGCCAACGTCCTGACTTTC. Its protein is CASSSRAISGANVLTF. The chain links TRBV7-2 to TRBJ2-6, with D possibly TRBD2 on 5 matching bases. V lost 4 bases and J lost 0, with 10 bases in between. This CDR3 has 16 residues. CDR1 is SGHTA and CDR2 is FQGNSA in the germline V gene.

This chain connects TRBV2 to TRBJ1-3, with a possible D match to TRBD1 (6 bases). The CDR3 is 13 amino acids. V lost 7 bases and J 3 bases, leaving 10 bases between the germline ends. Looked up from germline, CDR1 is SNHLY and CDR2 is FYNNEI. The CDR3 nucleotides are TGTGCCAGCAAGTTGGACAGTGGAAACACCATATATTTT. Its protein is CASKLDSGNTIYF.

The CDR3 coding sequence is TGTGCCAGCAGCGCGAGTCGGCTAGCGGTAGGAGAGACCCAGTACTTC. The encoded protein is CASSASRLAVGETQYF. The gene calls are TRBV9 and TRBJ2-5, with 7 bases that match TRBD2. CDR3 length equals 16 residues. After removal of 3 bases from V and 4 bases from J, the junction contained 12 bases not matched to a gene. From germline, CDR1 is SGDLS and CDR2 YYNGEE.

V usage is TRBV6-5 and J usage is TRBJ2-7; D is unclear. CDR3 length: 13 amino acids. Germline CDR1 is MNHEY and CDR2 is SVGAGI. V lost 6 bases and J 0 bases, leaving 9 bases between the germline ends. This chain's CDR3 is CASSLQVSYEQYV. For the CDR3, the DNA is TGTGCCAGCAGCCTCCAGGTCTCCTACGAGCAGTACGTC.